This entry concerns a single TCR beta chain. Its antigen is currently not known. Per-nucleotide qualities are absent, and no much larger clonotype sits a single base away. In total, roughly 710 healthy bone marrow donors made up the cohort. Cohort members were all nominally healthy when sampled, although unrecorded immune exposures were likely present. The donor was CMV seronegative and belonged to the group of 352 seronegative cohort members. A peripheral blood sample was provided by each donor, and peripheral blood mononuclear cells were used for TCR beta sequencing. Genomic DNA extraction from the blood cell samples was performed with the Qiagen DNeasy Blood Extraction Kit. Receptor libraries were prepared by the immunoSEQ multiplex PCR assay. A mixture of 60 forward primers for TCR Vbeta segments and 13 reverse primers for TCR Jbeta segments was used in the multiplex PCR. The CDR3 region of rearranged TCR beta genes was amplified from genomic DNA with a multiplex PCR assay. The Illumina HiSeq System was used to sequence the amplified TCR beta libraries as 87-base-pair reads. In the source study's methods: Across the 640 or so repertoires, a later analysis counted roughly 77 million unique TCR beta chains, 9 million to 14 million of which were shared by at least two donors. A nearest-neighbor algorithm error-corrected the raw reads and collapsed the reads into unique sequences, merging closely related sequences to remove PCR and sequencing errors. V, D and J gene segments were assigned by aligning CDR3 sequences to IMGT reference sequences. For a sequence to be retained, at least a six-nucleotide match to both a V gene segment and a J gene segment was required. Rearrangements were called productive when the CDR3 lacked stop codons and stayed in frame with V and J; all others were non-productive. CDR3 was defined according to IMGT convention as the region running from the second conserved V-encoded cysteine to the conserved J-encoded phenylalanine. Sequences without an unambiguous match to a single V gene segment were excluded from the earlier analysis of approximately 560 of the donors. An earlier analysis of approximately 590 of the donors called V segments functional above 56.7% productive rearrangements and segregating when the between-donor standard deviation exceeded 5%. To diagnose cytomegalovirus status from the catalog of TCR beta chain sequences, a statistical classification framework was built. In a later analysis, TCR nucleotide sequences were compared against IMGT/GENE-DB human TR gene sequences so that V and J genes could be assigned. The TCRdist pipeline was used in a later analysis to assign CDR3 sequences and most-parsimonious VDJ recombination scenarios. A later analysis defined each TCR beta chain by its CDR3 amino acid sequence plus V-gene family, and excluded reads lacking a unique V-gene family. A later analysis removed 600 or so highly shared, low-generation-probability nucleotide sequences to deal with suspected cross-contamination and a sequencing artifact. In a later analysis, a clonal expansion index was calculated for each public chain from normalized within-repertoire ranks of inferred template counts. Generation probabilities in a later analysis came from a VDJ recombination model fitted to out-of-frame rearrangements, and those results were checked against IGoR. Hypergeometric tests were used in a later analysis to score TCR-TCR, TCR-HLA and TCR-CMV co-occurrence, with a repertoire-size bias correction applied to the TCR pairs. To estimate false discovery rates, a later analysis permuted the HLA or CMV assignments 20 times. In a later analysis, co-occurring TCRs were grouped with DBSCAN, and TCRdist sequence similarity was added when clustering was performed within HLA-allele-positive subsets. Co-occurrence clustering excluded repertoires with fewer than 30,000 or more than 120,000 public chains, plus five with anomalous nucleotide sharing. TCRdb holds this immuneACCESS table with in-frame rearrangements only. Some clones are missing; in checked studies, unresolved V genes explain under half, and the rest has no known cause. The V and J calls and clone size were taken over from that table, and D and trimming were inferred from the DNA. In all, the sample holds about 130,000 clones, and 80% to 90% of those were seen once. Roughly 2.5% of the sample is held by the ten biggest clonotypes.

The sample originates from a study of cytomegalovirus exposure and HLA in healthy donors (dated by TCRdb to about 2017). In the study overall: An earlier analysis of 587 of the donors reported approximately 300 Gb of sequence data and around 100 million unique TCR beta sequences obtained from 180 million or so T cells. An early release that covered approximately 600 HLA-typed donors contained around 330 gigabases of sequencing data and 65 million to 100 million unique TCR sequences. The genetic ancestry cluster associated with self-reported Caucasian donors included over 65% of the roughly 360 genotyped donors. The study aimed to test whether cataloging public T cell receptors could reveal signatures of past pathogen exposure. The T cell repertoires of 666 subjects were profiled by immunosequencing and related to cytomegalovirus serostatus. In addition to the first cohort of approximately 670 subjects, a separate validation cohort of 120 different subjects was used. High-throughput TCR immunosequencing, statistical association of individual TCRs with disease status, and machine learning were combined to predict cytomegalovirus infection status. To study patterns of TCR occurrence, a later analysis re-analyzed previously published TCR beta repertoires from 666 donors and added high-resolution HLA genotyping. Rather than using new phenotypic data, the later analysis identified candidate immune exposures from TCR beta sequences and from how often those sequences occurred across donors. To decide whether each TCR beta V gene segment behaved as functional or pseudogenic, an earlier analysis of some 600 of the donors relied on high-throughput TCR beta sequencing. Alongside the repertoire data, information on donor age, sex, ethnicity and CMV serostatus was compiled. Genome-wide SNP genotypes for about three fifths of the roughly 700 donors were used in a later genetic analysis, which treated that subset as a discovery cohort. All discovery cohort repertoires had been generated on a single sequencing platform. HLA typing included class I and class II loci at four-digit resolution. Typing coverage varied by locus: about 620-640 donors for A, B, C, DRB1 and DQB1; roughly 560 for DQA1; more than 600 for DPA1; approximately 450 for DPB1. About 5 DR-DQ haplotypes were handled as single units for association and clustering, since linkage in the cohort was strong. On average, 235,054 unique TCR beta nucleotide sequences were sequenced per donor among 398 genotyped donors of the cohort, with roughly 18% of those sequences being non-productive.

Results and caveats for the whole study, not just this receptor: V-gene and J-gene trimming of TCR beta chains was associated with a missense DCLRE1C variant in a later genetic analysis, and the association was replicated in an independent cohort. In an earlier analysis of fewer than 700 of the donors, most TCR beta V segments appeared in productive rearrangements about 87% or about 30% of the time, broadly matching IMGT annotations. Correlated functional status among segregating V segments might be attributable to linkage disequilibrium, but an unknown experimental factor could not be ruled out. A later analysis found that TCR association rates varied across HLA loci, with DRB1 alleles showing the most associated TCRs and HLA-C alleles the fewest. A later genetic analysis reported fewer N-insertions in productive TCRs among donors in an Asian-associated ancestry cluster than the roughly 620-donor mean. Assigning TCR associations to individual alleles was difficult when HLA alleles, especially DR and DQ, strongly co-occurred. While some public TCRs were present in many individuals, most TCR sequences turned up only very rarely across donors. A total of fewer than 200 TCR beta chains were listed by the study as associated with cytomegalovirus. Most CMV-associated TCR beta chains appeared to be HLA-restricted in a later analysis, and the HLA associations seemed to be driven largely by CMV exposure. It was suggested by the authors that the approach could potentially be generalized to other disease states and immunological phenotypes. Compared with equally common non-associated chains, HLA-associated TCR beta chains in a later analysis were more clonally expanded and had lower generation probabilities. In vitro tests confirmed that three of the cytomegalovirus-associated TCR beta chains recognize cytomegalovirus antigens. A later analysis reported that several top co-occurrence clusters appeared linked to parvovirus B19, influenza, CMV and Epstein-Barr virus. At a false discovery rate of 0.05, a later analysis linked 15,000 to 20,000 TCR beta sequences to specific HLA alleles. The only immune exposure information available for the cohort was CMV serostatus. The presence/absence analyses assumed that sequencing depth was roughly uniform across donors, and that assumption may not be true. Because HLA typing was missing for some donors at each locus, association tests included only the typed subset. The cohort was sequenced for TCR beta chains only, and without alpha or paired-chain data the features that could be detected were limited. Some IMGT-functional V segments, including TRBV6-2 and TRBV6-3, could not be distinguished by the 87-base-pair reads and were therefore excluded. Cytomegalovirus status was reported to be diagnosed by the classifier with high specificity and sensitivity in both the original and validation cohorts. Because counts were too low, seventeen rarely observed V segments, including chromosome 9 orphons, were excluded from the earlier analysis of several hundred of the donors. A further reported finding was that TCR beta sequences accurately predicted the HLA-A and HLA-B alleles for most subjects in the first cohort. A cluster of highly shared sequence variants was judged likely to represent a technical artifact of the sequencing pipeline.

The germline V gene sets CDR1 to SGHTA and CDR2 to FQGTGA. The cysteine opens and the phenylalanine closes a CDR3 of 13 amino acids. The only DNA kept is the CDR3, 39 bases in frame from the first base. V drops 0 bases and J drops 6 bases, leaving 9 bases in between. This clonotype was sampled from a man aged 45 to 65 in good health and CMV-seronegative. The sequencing input was PBMCs. Here the chain combines TRBV7-3 and TRBJ2-7, with the D segment identity uncertain. The CDR3 region: CASSLTLRAEQYF. The bases read TGTGCCAGCAGCTTAACGTTGAGAGCCGAGCAGTACTTC.